The clone carrying this T cell receptor beta chain was seen a few times. Sequenced by immunoSEQ multiplex PCR; TCRdb stores in-frame clones only, minus some. The sample lists approximately 50,000 clones; around nine tenths were seen once. Germline-derived CDR1 and CDR2 are MNHEY and SMNVEV (reference sequence). With V trimmed by 5 bases and J by 7 bases, 13 bases remained unmatched. The CDR3 is made up of 17 amino acids. The source of the sample is a study of T cell changes during pregnancy in multiple sclerosis. The chain links TRBV27 to TRBJ2-1, with 11 bases lining up with TRBD2. The source was CD4+ T cells from peripheral blood mononuclear cells, collected after pregnancy. The origin of this receptor is a female donor in good health, enrolled as a control in a pregnancy study. The CDR3 reads CASSPPRKLAGVNEQFF. The CDR3 DNA follows: TGTGCCAGCAGTCCGCCTCGTAAACTAGCGGGAGTGAATGAGCAGTTCTTC.